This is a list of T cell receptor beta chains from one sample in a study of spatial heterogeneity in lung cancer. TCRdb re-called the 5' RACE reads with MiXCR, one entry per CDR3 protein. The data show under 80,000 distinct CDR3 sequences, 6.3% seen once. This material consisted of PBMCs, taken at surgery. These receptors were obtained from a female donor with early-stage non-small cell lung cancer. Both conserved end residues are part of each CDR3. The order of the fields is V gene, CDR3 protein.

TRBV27	CASSLSPSTNQPQHF
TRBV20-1	CSASAGPTTNEKLFF
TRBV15	CATSGEGESTDTQYF
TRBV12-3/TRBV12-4	CASSPEGEQFF
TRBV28	CASSLRLAGRGETQYF
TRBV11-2	CASSLTTGPGSPLHF
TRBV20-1	CSASIRGLDTEAFF
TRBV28	CASLQVNTEAFF
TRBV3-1	CASSQDEWEGDTQYF
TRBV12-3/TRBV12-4	CASSLGGGYGYTF
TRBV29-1	CSVELASKPGELFF
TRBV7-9	CASSRGTGTEKLFF
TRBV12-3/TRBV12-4	CASIPTRGGTNNEQFF
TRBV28	CASSPIRGNYGYTF
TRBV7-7	CASSLGVGAPQETQYF
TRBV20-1	CSASASRRERNSPLHF
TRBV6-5	CASSRAGANTEAFF
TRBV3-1	CASSQDGNSNQPQHF
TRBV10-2	CASSDVGPYGYTF
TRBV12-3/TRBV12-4	CASSIQIDSPLHF
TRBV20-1	CSARDMRELAAEKTQYF
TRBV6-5	CASSYDSGWDEQFF
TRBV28	CASSFGRGSSYEQYF
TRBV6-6	CASSYTNRASGANVLTF
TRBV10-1	CASSARQGENTEAFF
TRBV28	CASSILTWDSQKEAFF
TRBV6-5	CASSYSRSSQPQHF
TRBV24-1	CATSDRGLAGSYEQYF
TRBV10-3	CAISEQGDTEAFF
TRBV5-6	CASSLQVSGANVLTF
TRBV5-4	CANSLDSTDTQYF
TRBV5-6	CASRRLAAQETQYF
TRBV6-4	CASSPEGGTEAFF
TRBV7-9	CASSSGTGNTGELFF
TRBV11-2	CASSRSGGQYF
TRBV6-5	CASRPSGGEETQYF
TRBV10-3	CAISAARMNTEAFF
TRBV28	CASSRSGSYEQYF
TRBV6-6	CASSPDRSNTEAFF
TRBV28	CASSPRGTGDYEQYF
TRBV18	CASTPGQANTGELFF
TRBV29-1	CCADRQVSQETQYF
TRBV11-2	CASSLRPTATAGANVLTF
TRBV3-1	CASSQDHRGRTYTF
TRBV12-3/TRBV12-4	CASSFGTGGTGSTDTQYF
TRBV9	CASSLRGSNSPLHF
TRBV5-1	CASSPQGDRSPLHF
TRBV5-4	CASSPQTGGKEKLFF
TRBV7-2	CASSFRGTESTDTQYF
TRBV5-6	CASSPGQNTGELFF
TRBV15	CATSRDRVESSGANVLTF
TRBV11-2	CASTVGLAGRTTVYNEQFF
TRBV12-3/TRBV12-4	CASSPSLNTGELFF
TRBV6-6	CASSHRGGTEAFF
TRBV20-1	CSAPSFTDTQYF